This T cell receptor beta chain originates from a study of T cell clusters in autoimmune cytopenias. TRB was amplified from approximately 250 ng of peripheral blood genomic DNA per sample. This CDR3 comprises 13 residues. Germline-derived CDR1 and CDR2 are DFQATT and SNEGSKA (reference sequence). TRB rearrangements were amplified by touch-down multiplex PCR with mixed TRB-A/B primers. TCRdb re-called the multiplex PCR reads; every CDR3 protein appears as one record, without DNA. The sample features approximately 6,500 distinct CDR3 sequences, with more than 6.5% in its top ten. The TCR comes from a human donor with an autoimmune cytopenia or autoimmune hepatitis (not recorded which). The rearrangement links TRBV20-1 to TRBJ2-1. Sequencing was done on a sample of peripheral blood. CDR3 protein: CSAKSDSNNEQFF.